The rows below give T cell receptor beta chains drawn from one sample of a study of cytomegalovirus exposure and HLA in healthy donors. Profiling relied on immunoSEQ multiplex PCR, and the TCRdb table lists in-frame clones only, not all of them. The sample shows more than 50,000 clones, and around 11% sits with its ten largest clones. Sequences were obtained from PBMCs. The source of these receptors is a young man in good health and CMV-seropositive. Both conserved end residues are part of each CDR3.

j_call v_call cdr3_aa
TRBJ1-3 TRBV4-1 CASSQDYADSGNTIYF
TRBJ2-1 TRBV27 CASSPARLGEQFF
TRBJ2-3 TRBV27 CASSLRGQLDLRTDTQYF
TRBJ1-1 TRBV5-1 CASSAETVNTEAFF
TRBJ2-5 TRBV6-1 CASSRTGKETQYF
NA TRBV20-1 CSASQPYEQYF
TRBJ2-7 TRBV25-1 CASSESENPSYEQYF
TRBJ2-1 TRBV10-1 CASSDSSGRNEQFF
TRBJ2-5 TRBV6-5 CASSPGTGATETQYF
TRBJ1-5 TRBV11-2 CASGLGVNQPQHF
TRBJ2-1 TRBV25-1 CASSGGNDYNEQFF
TRBJ2-7 TRBV27 CASSFPLIQGHEQYF
TRBJ2-3 TRBV18 CASSPPGLVGTDTQYF
TRBJ2-1 TRBV4-2 CASSQEESGTYPNEQFF
TRBJ2-3 TRBV19 CASSPTRDTQYF
TRBJ2-5 TRBV25-1 CASSESAKETQYF
TRBJ1-3 TRBV6-5 CASSSPGLGNTIYF
TRBJ2-1 TRBV5-4 CASSLGGDALLNEQFF
TRBJ2-2 TRBV7-7 CASSFSGSVGELFF
TRBJ1-2 TRBV10-3 CAIRKQDGYTF
TRBJ1-1 TRBV19 CASSIPNSGTGAEAFF
TRBJ1-4 TRBV19 CASSIDPYEKLFF
TRBJ2-1 TRBV5-1 CASSTTSPNEQFF
TRBJ2-5 TRBV18 CASSPPAGGPWEQYF
TRBJ2-5 TRBV7-6 CASSLATSEKTQYF
TRBJ2-1 TRBV5-4 CASSSPSGSDEQFF
TRBJ2-1 TRBV19 CASSMGGTSGSNEQFF
TRBJ2-7 TRBV6-1 CASSSGENPLYEQYF
TRBJ1-1 TRBV6-1 CASIEIFVTEAFF
TRBJ2-7 TRBV10-1 CASSEPMSAPGLAGGGDEQYF
TRBJ2-1 TRBV20-1 CSAMAYNEQFF
TRBJ2-5 TRBV28 CASSLPLDKETQYF
TRBJ2-7 TRBV6-4 CARGGLAVHEQYF
TRBJ2-7 TRBV9 CASSPLAGPYEQYF